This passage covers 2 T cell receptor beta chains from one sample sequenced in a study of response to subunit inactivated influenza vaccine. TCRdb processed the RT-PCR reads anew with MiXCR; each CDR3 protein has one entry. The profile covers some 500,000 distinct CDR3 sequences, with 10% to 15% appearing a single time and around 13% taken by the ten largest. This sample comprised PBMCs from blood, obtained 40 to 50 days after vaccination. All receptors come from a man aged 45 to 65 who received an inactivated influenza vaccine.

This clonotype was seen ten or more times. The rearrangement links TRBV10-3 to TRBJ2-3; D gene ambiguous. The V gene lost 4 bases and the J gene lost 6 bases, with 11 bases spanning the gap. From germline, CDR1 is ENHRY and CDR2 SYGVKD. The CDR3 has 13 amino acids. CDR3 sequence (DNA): TGTGCCATCAGTGGCAGAGATGGGGATACGCAGTATTTT. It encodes CAISGRDGDTQYF.

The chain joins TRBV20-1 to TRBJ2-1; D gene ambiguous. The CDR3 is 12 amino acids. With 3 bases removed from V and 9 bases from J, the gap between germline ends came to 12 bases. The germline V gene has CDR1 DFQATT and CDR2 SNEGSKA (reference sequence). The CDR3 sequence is CSASRLFPEQFF. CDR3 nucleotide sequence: TGCAGTGCTAGTCGTCTATTCCCTGAGCAGTTCTTC.